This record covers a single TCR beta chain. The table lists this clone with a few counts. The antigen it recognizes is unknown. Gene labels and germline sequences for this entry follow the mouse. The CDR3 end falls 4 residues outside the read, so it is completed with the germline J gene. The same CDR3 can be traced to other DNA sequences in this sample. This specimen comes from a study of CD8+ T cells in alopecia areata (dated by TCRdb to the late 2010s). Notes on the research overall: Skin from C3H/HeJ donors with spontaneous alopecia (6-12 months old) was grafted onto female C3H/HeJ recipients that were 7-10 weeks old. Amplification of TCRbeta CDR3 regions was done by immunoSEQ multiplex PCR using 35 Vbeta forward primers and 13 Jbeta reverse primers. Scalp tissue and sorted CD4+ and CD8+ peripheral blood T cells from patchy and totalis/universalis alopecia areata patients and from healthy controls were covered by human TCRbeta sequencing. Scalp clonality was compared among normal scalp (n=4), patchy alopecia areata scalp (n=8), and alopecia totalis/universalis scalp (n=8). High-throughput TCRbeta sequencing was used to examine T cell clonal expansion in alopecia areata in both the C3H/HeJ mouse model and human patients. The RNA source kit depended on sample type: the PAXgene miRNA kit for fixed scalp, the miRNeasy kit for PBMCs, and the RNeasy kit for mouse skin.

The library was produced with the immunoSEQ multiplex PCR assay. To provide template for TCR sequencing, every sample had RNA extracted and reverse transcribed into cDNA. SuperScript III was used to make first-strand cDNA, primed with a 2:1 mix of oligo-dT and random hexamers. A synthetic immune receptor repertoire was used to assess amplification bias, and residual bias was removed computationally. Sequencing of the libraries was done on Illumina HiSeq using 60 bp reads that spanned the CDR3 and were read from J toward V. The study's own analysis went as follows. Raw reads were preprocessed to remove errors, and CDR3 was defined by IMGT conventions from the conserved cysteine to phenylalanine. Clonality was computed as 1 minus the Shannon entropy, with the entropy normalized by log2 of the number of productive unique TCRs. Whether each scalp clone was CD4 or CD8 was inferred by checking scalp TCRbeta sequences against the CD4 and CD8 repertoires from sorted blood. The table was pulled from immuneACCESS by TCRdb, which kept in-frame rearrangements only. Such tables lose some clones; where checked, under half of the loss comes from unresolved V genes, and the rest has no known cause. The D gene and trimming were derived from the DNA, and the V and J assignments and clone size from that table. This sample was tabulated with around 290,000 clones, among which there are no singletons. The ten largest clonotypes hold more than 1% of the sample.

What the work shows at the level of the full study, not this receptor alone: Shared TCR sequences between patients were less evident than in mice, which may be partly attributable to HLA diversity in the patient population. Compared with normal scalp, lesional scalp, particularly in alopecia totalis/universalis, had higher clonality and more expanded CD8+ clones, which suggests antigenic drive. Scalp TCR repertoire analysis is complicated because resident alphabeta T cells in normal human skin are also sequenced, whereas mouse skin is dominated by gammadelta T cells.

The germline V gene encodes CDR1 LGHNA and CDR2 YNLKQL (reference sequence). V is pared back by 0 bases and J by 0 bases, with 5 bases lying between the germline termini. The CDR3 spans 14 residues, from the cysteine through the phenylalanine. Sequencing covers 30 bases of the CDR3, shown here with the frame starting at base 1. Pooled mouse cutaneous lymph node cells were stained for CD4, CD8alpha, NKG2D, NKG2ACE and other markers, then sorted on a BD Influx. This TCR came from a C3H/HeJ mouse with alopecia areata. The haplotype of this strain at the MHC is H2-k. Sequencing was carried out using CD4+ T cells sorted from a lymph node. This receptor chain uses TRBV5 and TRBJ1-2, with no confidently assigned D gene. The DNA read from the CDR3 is TGTGCCAGCAGCCAAGATGGGGCAAACTCC. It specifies CASSQDGANS. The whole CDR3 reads CASSQDGANSDYTF.